The 27 T cell receptor beta chains presented below share a single source sample, sequenced in a study of OX40 agonist ivuxolimab in advanced cancers. The table came from immunoSEQ multiplex PCR; TCRdb's copy has only in-frame clones and leaves some out. The sample includes roughly 42,000 clones, around 86% of them seen just once. The sample in question was CD4+ or CD8+ T cells sorted from blood, obtained in a trial of the OX40 agonist ivuxolimab. Every receptor here comes from an adult with an advanced solid tumor such as melanoma, head and neck, liver or kidney cancer.

The chain employs TRBV5-1 and TRBJ2-3; D remains ambiguous. Germline loops: CDR1 SGHRS, CDR2 YFSETQ. This CDR3 is built from 14 residues. V was trimmed by 4 bases and J by 5 bases, leaving 14 bases between them. CDR3 DNA: TGCGCCAGCAGCCTAATCGCCGCTTTAGATACGCAGTATTTT. It yields the protein CASSLIAALDTQYF.

The CDR3 is CASSYPEGRGGELFF. DNA of the CDR3: TGTGCCAGCAGCTACCCGGAAGGACGTGGGGGGGAGCTGTTTTTT. The gene calls are TRBV7-3 and TRBJ2-2; D is undetermined. The V gene lost 4 bases and the J gene lost 8 bases, with 17 bases spanning the gap. The CDR3 spans 15 residues. Germline-derived CDR1 and CDR2 are SGHTA and FQGTGA.

V gene TRBV14 combines with J gene TRBJ2-2; either TRBD1 or TRBD2 may supply D (5 bases each). Germline V gene data show CDR1 as SGHDN and CDR2 as FVKESK. V lost 8 bases and J lost 1, with 11 bases in between. The CDR3 has 14 residues. The CDR3: CASPGTENTGELFF. CDR3 coding DNA: TGTGCCAGCCCCGGGACGGAGAACACCGGGGAGCTGTTTTTT.

The CDR3 loop reads CASSGGTVTYNEQFF. CDR3 nucleotide sequence: TGTGCCAGCAGTGGGGGGACGGTGACCTACAATGAGCAGTTCTTC. The V and J genes are TRBV27 and TRBJ2-1; the D gene is possibly TRBD2 (6 bases). This CDR3 is built from 15 residues. The germline gives CDR1 MNHEY, CDR2 SMNVEV (reference sequence). V was pared by 5 bases and J by 2 bases, with 13 bases between.

The gene calls are TRBV7-3 and TRBJ2-5; D is ambiguous. Between the trimmed V and J ends, which lost 5 bases and 6 bases, there was a span of 7 bases. CDR3 length: 11 amino acids. Germline V gene sequence: CDR1 SGHTA, CDR2 FQGTGA. CDR3 sequence (DNA): TGTGCCAGCAGCCCGGTGAAGACCCAGTACTTC. Its protein is CASSPVKTQYF.

This chain joins TRBV14 and TRBJ2-1, with unresolved D. This CDR3 is built from 16 residues. Trimming pared 4 bases from V and 0 bases from J, leaving 13 bases between. Germline V gives CDR1 SGHDN, CDR2 FVKESK. CDR3 loop: CASSPLGVSSYNEQFF. The CDR3 DNA reads as TGTGCCAGCAGCCCTCTTGGGGTGAGCTCCTACAATGAGCAGTTCTTC. Looking up the rest from reference TRBV14 and TRBJ2-1 gives the full variable domain: EAGVTQFPSHSVIEKGQTVTLRCDPISGHDNLYWYRRVMGKEIKFLLHFVKESKQDESGMPNNRFLAERTGGTYSTLKVQPAELEDSGVYFCASSPLGVSSYNEQFFGPGTRLTVL.

The rearrangement joins TRBV6-5 to TRBJ1-2, with 7 bases identical to TRBD1. Unmatched junction bases numbered 10, after V lost 7 bases and J lost 8 bases. Per the germline V gene, CDR1 is MNHEY and CDR2 is SVGAGI. The CDR3 length is 13 residues. In DNA form, the CDR3 reads TGTGCCAGCACCGAAGGGGGCGCCAGGGGCTACACCTTC. Its protein product is CASTEGGARGYTF.

The genes are TRBV27 and TRBJ2-1; 7 bases match TRBD2. The trim removed 6 bases at V and 2 bases at J, leaving 4 bases unmatched. Looked up from germline, CDR1 is MNHEY and CDR2 is SMNVEV (reference sequence). The CDR3 consists of 14 residues. CDR3: CASSRAGAYNEQFF. The CDR3 region has the DNA TGTGCCAGCAGCCGGGCGGGGGCCTACAATGAGCAGTTCTTC.

The chain combines TRBV18 with TRBJ2-5; 9 bases line up with TRBD1. There are 15 residues in the CDR3. V lost 0 bases to trimming and J lost 5 bases; unmatched junction nucleotides: 4. The V gene's germline CDR1 is KGHSH and CDR2 LQKENI. The CDR3 DNA reads as TGTGCCAGCTCACCACCGGGACAGGGTCCGGAGACCCAGTACTTC. Protein sequence: CASSPPGQGPETQYF.

This clone was recorded once. The chain links TRBV6-6 to TRBJ2-5; 9 bases map to TRBD1. CDR1 MNHNY and CDR2 SVGAGI come from the germline V gene (reference sequence). J was trimmed by 5 bases and V by 7 bases; bases with no gene match: 11. The CDR3 covers 15 residues. The CDR3 DNA reads as TGTGCCAGCAACTCCGGGACAGGGATTCCCGAGACCCAGTACTTC. Translated, it gives CASNSGTGIPETQYF.

This chain joins TRBV2 and TRBJ1-4; D might be TRBD1 (6 bases). V was cut by 8 bases and J by 4 bases, with 11 bases left in between. Germline CDR1 is SNHLY and CDR2 is FYNNEI. This CDR3 is built from 13 residues. CDR3 coding DNA: TGTGCCAGCGAGGACAGACTTAATGAAAAACTGTTTTTT. Protein sequence: CASEDRLNEKLFF.

The rearrangement joins TRBV5-8 to TRBJ2-1; possible D gene TRBD2, 5 bases. The V gene lost 2 bases and the J gene lost 7 bases, with 10 bases spanning the gap. The CDR3 runs 13 residues. Germline V gives CDR1 SGHTS, CDR2 YDEGEE. In DNA, the CDR3 is TGTGCCAGCAGCTTTCCGGACTCAAATGAGCAGTTCTTC. Translating gives CASSFPDSNEQFF.

CDR3 sequence (DNA): TGCAGCGTTAACGGTGGAGAAGCTTTCTTT. As protein: CSVNGGEAFF. The chain carries TRBV29-1 and TRBJ1-1; D remains ambiguous. The CDR3 length is 10 residues. V was trimmed by 5 bases and J by 8 bases, leaving 9 bases between them. Per germline, CDR1 SQVTM and CDR2 ANQGSEA.

This clone is a singleton in its sample. This rearrangement joins TRBV28 to TRBJ2-1; unclear D gene. This CDR3 is built from 13 residues. The V gene lost 7 bases and the J gene lost 4 bases, with 11 bases spanning the gap. The germline CDR1 and CDR2 sequences are MDHEN and SYDVKM. The CDR3 DNA follows: TGTGCCAGCACCCGGGTCAAATACAATGAGCAGTTCTTC. It translates to CASTRVKYNEQFF.

This clone was recorded once. This chain links TRBV28 with TRBJ1-1; a possible D gene is TRBD1 (6 bases). Germline V lookup: CDR1 MDHEN, CDR2 SYDVKM. The CDR3 covers 13 residues. The V end was cut by 3 bases, the J end by 4 bases, with 9 bases between. The CDR3 here is CASSLEGGTEAFF. In DNA, the CDR3 is TGTGCCAGCAGTTTGGAAGGGGGCACTGAAGCTTTCTTT. The complete variable domain, with remaining parts taken from reference TRBV28 and TRBJ1-1, reads DVKVTQSSRYLVKRTGEKVFLECVQDMDHENMFWYRQDPGLGLRLIYFSYDVKMKEKGDIPEGYSVSREKKERFSLILESASTNQTSMYLCASSLEGGTEAFFGQGTRLTVV.

The chain is built from TRBV7-8 and TRBJ2-6, with D possibly matching TRBD2 (7 bases). Germline V gene lookup returns CDR1 SGHVS and CDR2 FQNEAQ. The CDR3 is 19 residues long. The ends were cut back, 6 bases at V and 0 bases at J, with 21 bases in the middle. The CDR3: CASRLYREGGISGANVLTF. The CDR3 nucleotides read TGTGCCAGCAGACTTTATCGAGAGGGGGGGATCTCTGGGGCCAACGTCCTGACTTTC. The full variable domain, with the rest looked up from reference TRBV7-8 and TRBJ2-6, is GAGVSQSPRYKVAKRGQDVALRCDPISGHVSLFWYQQALGQGPEFLTYFQNEAQLDKSGLPSDRFFAERPEGSVSTLKIQRTQQEDSAVYLCASRLYREGGISGANVLTFGAGSRLTVL.

This rearrangement joins TRBV19 to TRBJ2-7, with TRBD1 matching over 7 bases. The CDR3 runs 14 residues. The trim removed 3 bases at V and 2 bases at J, leaving 4 bases unmatched. Germline loops: CDR1 LNHDA, CDR2 SQIVND (reference sequence). The CDR3 loop is CASSIRDSTYEQYF. In DNA, the CDR3 is TGTGCCAGTAGTATCCGGGACAGTACCTACGAGCAGTACTTC.

The chain couples TRBV4-1 to TRBJ1-5; TRBD1 might be the D (6 bases). V was pared by 1 base and J by 5 bases, with 9 bases between. Germline V gene data show CDR1 as MGHRA and CDR2 as YSYEKL. The CDR3 contains 14 residues. The CDR3 reads CASSQGGADQPQHF. The CDR3 DNA reads as TGCGCCAGCAGCCAAGGGGGGGCGGATCAGCCCCAGCATTTT.

This chain connects TRBV4-2 to TRBJ2-7; possibly TRBD1 for D (6 bases). CDR1 and CDR2 from the germline V gene are LGHNA and YNFKEQ. V lost 3 bases and J 6 bases, leaving 9 bases between the germline ends. The CDR3 is 12 amino acids. The CDR3 DNA reads TGTGCCAGCAGCCACCAGACAGGCGAGCAGTACTTC. Translation: CASSHQTGEQYF.

This clone was counted once. The chain combines TRBV19 with TRBJ1-2; no reliable D call. CDR1 is LNHDA, CDR2 SQIVND, per germline (reference sequence). The CDR3 has 15 amino acids. Trimming shortened V by 0 bases and J by 6 bases, and 14 bases separated the two germline ends. The CDR3: CASSIDYRQGNGYTF. The CDR3 DNA sequence: TGTGCCAGTAGTATAGATTATAGACAAGGGAATGGCTACACCTTC.

A remark on this clone: This may come from a read error, since a much larger clone is one base off. This sequence joins TRBV6-4 and TRBJ2-7; 9 nucleotides line up with TRBD1. The trim removed 5 bases at V and 4 bases at J, leaving 3 bases unmatched. The CDR3 sequence is 13 residues long. The germline CDR1 and CDR2 sequences are MRHNA and SNTAGT. DNA of the CDR3: TGTGCCAGCAGTTCCGGGACAGGGTACGAGCAGTACTTC. Protein product: CASSSGTGYEQYF.

The table lists this clone with a count of one. The V gene is TRBV6-5, the J gene TRBJ1-5, with TRBD1 as a possible D gene (5 bases). The CDR3 spans 14 residues. Between the trimmed V and J ends, which lost 6 bases and 9 bases, there was a span of 18 bases. Germline V CDR1 and CDR2: MNHEY, SVGAGI. CDR3 protein: CASSSGTLRRPQHF. CDR3 coding DNA: TGTGCCAGCAGCTCCGGGACCCTTAGAAGGCCCCAGCATTTT.

The chain employs TRBV14 and TRBJ1-1, with 7 bases lining up with TRBD1. Germline CDR1 is SGHDN and CDR2 is FVKESK. CDR3 length: 15 residues. V gave up 6 bases and J gave up 8 bases; unmatched junction bases: 15. CDR3 nucleotides: TGTGCCAGCAGAGACACAGGGGCCCTTTTAGGGGAAGCTTTCTTT. Amino acid sequence: CASRDTGALLGEAFF.

The chain couples TRBV21-1 to TRBJ2-5; no DNA check was done on the table's D call, TRBD2. TRBV21-1 is a pseudogene segment. This CDR3 spans 15 amino acids. CDR3 protein: CASSKGTSGKETQYF. The CDR3 DNA reads as TGTGCCAGCAGCAAAGGGACTAGCGGTAAAGAGACCCAGTACTTC.

With respect to this clone: The CDR3 does not end in the conserved phenylalanine or tryptophan, so this is likely a read error. The chain links TRBV2 to TRBJ1-6; no clear D. Trimming pared 10 bases from V and 5 bases from J, leaving 9 bases between. Germline lookup yields CDR1 SNHLY and CDR2 FYNNEI. The CDR3 has 12 amino acids. CDR3 DNA: TGTGCCACCTCAGGTCATAATTCACCCCTCCACCTT. It encodes CATSGHNSPLHL.

A note on this clone: The same CDR3 arises from other DNA sequences in this sample as well. J is TRBJ1-2 and V is TRBV7-9, with TRBD1 matching over 9 bases. After removal of 3 bases from V and 8 bases from J, the junction contained 4 bases not matched to a gene. Per the germline V gene, CDR1 is SEHNR and CDR2 is FQNEAQ (reference sequence). This CDR3 is 13 amino acids long. CDR3 in amino acids: CASSLGTGYGYTF. The CDR3 coding sequence is TGTGCCAGCAGCTTGGGGACAGGGTACGGCTACACCTTC.

The chain joins TRBV21-1 to TRBJ1-4; no DNA check was done on the table's D call, TRBD1. TRBV21-1 constitutes a pseudogene. The CDR3 is 17 residues long. Here the CDR3 reads CASSSQKKTVAGKKLFF. CDR3 DNA: TGTGCCAGCAGCTCCCAGAAGAAGACAGTCGCAGGGAAGAAACTGTTTTTT.